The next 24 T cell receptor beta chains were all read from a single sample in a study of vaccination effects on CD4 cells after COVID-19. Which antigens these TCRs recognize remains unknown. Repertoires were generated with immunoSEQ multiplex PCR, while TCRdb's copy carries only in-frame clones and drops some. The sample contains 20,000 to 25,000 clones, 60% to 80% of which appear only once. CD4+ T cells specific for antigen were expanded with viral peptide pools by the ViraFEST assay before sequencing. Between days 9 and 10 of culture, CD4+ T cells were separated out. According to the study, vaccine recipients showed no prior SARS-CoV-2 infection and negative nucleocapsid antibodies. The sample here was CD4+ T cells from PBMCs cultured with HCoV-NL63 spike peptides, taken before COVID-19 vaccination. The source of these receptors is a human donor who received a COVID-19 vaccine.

CDR3 nucleotide sequence: TGTGCCAGCAGTCCGGCTGAAAAACTGTTTTTT. Its translation: CASSPAEKLFF. The V and J genes are TRBV6-6 and TRBJ1-4; D is ambiguous. V shed 5 bases and J shed 7 bases, with 5 bases lying between them. Germline V lookup: CDR1 MNHNY, CDR2 SVGAGI (reference sequence). The CDR3 is made up of 11 amino acids.

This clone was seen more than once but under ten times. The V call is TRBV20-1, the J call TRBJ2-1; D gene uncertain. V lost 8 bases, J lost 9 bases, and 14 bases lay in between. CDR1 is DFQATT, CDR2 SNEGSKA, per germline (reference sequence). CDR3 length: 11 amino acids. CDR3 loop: CSSRAGGEQFF. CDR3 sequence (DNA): TGCAGTTCCCGGGCTGGCGGTGAGCAGTTCTTC.

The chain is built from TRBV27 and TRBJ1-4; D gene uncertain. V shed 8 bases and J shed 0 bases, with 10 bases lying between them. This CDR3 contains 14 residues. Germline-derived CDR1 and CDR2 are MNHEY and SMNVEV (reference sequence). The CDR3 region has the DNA TGTGCCAGCGCGCCACTTGCAACTAATGAAAAACTGTTTTTT. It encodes CASAPLATNEKLFF.

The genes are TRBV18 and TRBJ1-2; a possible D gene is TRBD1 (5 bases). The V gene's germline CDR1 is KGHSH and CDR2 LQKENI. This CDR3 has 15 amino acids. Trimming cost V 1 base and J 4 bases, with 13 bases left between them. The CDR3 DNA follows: TGTGCCAGCTCACCACAAGATCTTGGGGGCTATGGCTACACCTTC. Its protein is CASSPQDLGGYGYTF.

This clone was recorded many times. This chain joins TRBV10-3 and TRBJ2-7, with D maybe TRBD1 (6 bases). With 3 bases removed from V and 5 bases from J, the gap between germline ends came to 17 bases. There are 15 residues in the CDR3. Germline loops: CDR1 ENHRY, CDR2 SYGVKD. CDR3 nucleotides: TGTGCCATCAGTGACCCCCGCGGTCCAGGGGACGAGCAGTACTTC. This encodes CAISDPRGPGDEQYF.

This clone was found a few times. CDR3 protein: CASRPGLGNTIYF. The CDR3 DNA is TGTGCCAGCAGGCCAGGGCTAGGAAACACCATATATTTT. This chain uses TRBV7-9 with TRBJ1-3, with TRBD1 as a possible D gene (5 bases). The CDR3 length is 13 residues. Trimming removed 6 bases at V and 4 bases at J, with 10 bases between. Germline values: CDR1 SEHNR, CDR2 FQNEAQ (reference sequence).

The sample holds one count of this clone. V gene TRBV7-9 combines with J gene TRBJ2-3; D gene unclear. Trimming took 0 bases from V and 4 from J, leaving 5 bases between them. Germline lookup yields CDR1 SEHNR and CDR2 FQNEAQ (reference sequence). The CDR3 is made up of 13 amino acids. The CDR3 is CASSLAAADTQYF. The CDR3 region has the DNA TGTGCCAGCAGCTTAGCCGCCGCAGATACGCAGTATTTT.

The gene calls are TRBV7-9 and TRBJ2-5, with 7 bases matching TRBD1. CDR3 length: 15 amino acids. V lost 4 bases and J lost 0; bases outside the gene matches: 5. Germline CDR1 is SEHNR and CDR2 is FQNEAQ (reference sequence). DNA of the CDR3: TGTGCCAGCAGCTCGGACAGGCAGGACCAAGAGACCCAGTACTTC. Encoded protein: CASSSDRQDQETQYF.

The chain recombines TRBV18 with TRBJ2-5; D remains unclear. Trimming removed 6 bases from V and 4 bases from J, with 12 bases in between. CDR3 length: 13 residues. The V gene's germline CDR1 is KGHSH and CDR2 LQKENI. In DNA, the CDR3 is TGTGCCAGCTCTGGGTCCTGGGGAGAGACCCAGTACTTC. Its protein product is CASSGSWGETQYF.

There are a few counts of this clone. CDR3 in DNA: TGTGCCAGCAGCTTACTGGCAGATACGCAGTATTTT. Amino acid sequence: CASSLLADTQYF. The chain uses TRBV7-2 and TRBJ2-3; D is unresolved. Germline V gives CDR1 SGHTA, CDR2 FQGNSA. The CDR3 extends over 12 amino acids. V shed 2 bases and J shed 4 bases, with 4 bases lying between them.

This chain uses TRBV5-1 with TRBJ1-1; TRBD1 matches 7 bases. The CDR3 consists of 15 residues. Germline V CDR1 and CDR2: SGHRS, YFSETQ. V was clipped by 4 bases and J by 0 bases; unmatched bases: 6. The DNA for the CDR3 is TGCGCCAGCAGCCTAGTTACAGGGGTGAACACTGAAGCTTTCTTT. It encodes CASSLVTGVNTEAFF.

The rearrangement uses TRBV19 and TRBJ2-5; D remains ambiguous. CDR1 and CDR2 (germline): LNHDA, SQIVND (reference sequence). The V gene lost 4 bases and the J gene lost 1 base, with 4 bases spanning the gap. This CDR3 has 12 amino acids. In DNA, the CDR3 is TGTGCCAGTAGTACCAGCCAAGAGACCCAGTACTTC. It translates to CASSTSQETQYF.

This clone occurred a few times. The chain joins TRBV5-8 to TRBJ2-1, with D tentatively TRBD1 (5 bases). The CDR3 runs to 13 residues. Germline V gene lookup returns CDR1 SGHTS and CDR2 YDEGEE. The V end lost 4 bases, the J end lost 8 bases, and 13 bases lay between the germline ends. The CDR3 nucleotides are TGTGCCAGCAGCGTCGATAGGGGCTATGAGCAGTTCTTC. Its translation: CASSVDRGYEQFF.

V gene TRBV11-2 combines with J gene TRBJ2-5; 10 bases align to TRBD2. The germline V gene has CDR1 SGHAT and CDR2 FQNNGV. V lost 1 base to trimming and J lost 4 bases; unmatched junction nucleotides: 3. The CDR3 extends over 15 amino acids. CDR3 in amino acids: CASSLGTSGPETQYF. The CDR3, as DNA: TGTGCCAGCAGCTTAGGGACTAGCGGACCAGAGACCCAGTACTTC.

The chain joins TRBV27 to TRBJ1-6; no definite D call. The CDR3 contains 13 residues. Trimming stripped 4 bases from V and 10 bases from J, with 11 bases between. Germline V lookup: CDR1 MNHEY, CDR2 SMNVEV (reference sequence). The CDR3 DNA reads TGTGCCAGCAGTTCAGCTCTGCCATCACCCCTCCACTTT. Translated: CASSSALPSPLHF.

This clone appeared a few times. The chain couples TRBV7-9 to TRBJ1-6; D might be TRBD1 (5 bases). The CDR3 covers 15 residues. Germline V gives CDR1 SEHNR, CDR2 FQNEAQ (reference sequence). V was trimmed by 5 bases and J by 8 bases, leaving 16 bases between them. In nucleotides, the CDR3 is TGTGCCAGCAGCCGCTCGGGGCAGGATCATTCACCCCTCCACTTT. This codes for CASSRSGQDHSPLHF.

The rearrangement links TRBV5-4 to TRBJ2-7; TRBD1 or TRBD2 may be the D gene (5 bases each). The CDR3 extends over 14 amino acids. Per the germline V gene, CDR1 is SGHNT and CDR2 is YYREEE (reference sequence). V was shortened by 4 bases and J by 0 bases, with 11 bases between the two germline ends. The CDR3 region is CASSDGDGSYEQYF. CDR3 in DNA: TGTGCCAGCAGCGACGGGGACGGCTCCTACGAGCAGTACTTC.

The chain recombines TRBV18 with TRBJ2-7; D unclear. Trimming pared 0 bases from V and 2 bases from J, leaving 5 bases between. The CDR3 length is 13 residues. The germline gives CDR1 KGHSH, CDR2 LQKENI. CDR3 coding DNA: TGTGCCAGCTCACCACCAGGCACCTACGAGCAGTACTTC. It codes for CASSPPGTYEQYF.

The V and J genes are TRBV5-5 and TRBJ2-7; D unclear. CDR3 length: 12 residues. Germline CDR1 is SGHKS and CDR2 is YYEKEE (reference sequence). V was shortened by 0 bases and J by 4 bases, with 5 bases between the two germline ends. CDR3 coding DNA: TGTGCCAGCAGCTTGGTCGGTTACGAGCAGTACTTC. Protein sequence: CASSLVGYEQYF.

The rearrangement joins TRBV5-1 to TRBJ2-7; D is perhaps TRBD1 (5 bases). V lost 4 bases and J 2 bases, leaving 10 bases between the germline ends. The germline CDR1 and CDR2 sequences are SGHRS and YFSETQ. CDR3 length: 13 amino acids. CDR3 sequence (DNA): TGCGCCAGCAGCAAGACAGTCACCTACGAGCAGTACTTC. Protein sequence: CASSKTVTYEQYF.

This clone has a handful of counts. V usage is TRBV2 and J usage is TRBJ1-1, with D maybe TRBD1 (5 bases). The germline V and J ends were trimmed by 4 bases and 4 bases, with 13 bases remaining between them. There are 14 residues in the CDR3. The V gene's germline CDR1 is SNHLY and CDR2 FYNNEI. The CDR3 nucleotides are TGTGCCAGCAGTGGGCAGGGACTTGGCACTGAAGCTTTCTTT. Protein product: CASSGQGLGTEAFF.

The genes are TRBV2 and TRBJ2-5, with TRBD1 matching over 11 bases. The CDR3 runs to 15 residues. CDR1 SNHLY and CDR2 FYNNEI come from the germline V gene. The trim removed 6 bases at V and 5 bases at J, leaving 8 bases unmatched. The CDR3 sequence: CASRGQGAPGETQYF. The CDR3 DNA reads TGTGCCAGCAGAGGACAGGGGGCTCCCGGCGAGACCCAGTACTTC.

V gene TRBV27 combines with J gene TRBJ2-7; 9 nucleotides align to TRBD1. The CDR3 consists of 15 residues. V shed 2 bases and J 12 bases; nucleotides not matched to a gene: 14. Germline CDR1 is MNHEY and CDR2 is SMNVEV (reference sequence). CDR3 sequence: CASSLGLGQGILPYF. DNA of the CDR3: TGTGCCAGCAGTTTAGGCCTGGGACAGGGAATCCTGCCGTACTTC.

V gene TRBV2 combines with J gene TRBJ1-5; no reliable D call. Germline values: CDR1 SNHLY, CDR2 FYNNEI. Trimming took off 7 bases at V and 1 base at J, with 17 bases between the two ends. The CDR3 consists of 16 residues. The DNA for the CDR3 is TGTGCCAGCAATCCGGGCGGCAGGCTAAGCAATCAGCCCCAGCATTTT. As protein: CASNPGGRLSNQPQHF.